This T cell receptor beta chain was sequenced for a study of blood T cell repertoires in COVID-19. Study-level information: There were acute and convalescent COVID-19 samples, and they came from the United States, Italy and Spain. T cells, B-cell-depleted T cells, or PBMCs supplied cDNA or gDNA.

This clone showed up just a few times. The V end was cut by 10 bases, the J end by 8 bases, with 20 bases between. The CDR3 length is 13 residues. CDR1 is ENHRY and CDR2 is SYGVKD in the germline V gene. Method: immunoSEQ multiplex PCR; TCRdb's copy keeps in-frame clones and lacks some. The sample has some 180,000 clones, 80% seen once. The sequence came from a man in his sixties with acute or convalescent COVID-19. The chain combines TRBV10-3 with TRBJ1-2; maybe TRBD1 (6 bases). Source material: peripheral blood. As DNA, the CDR3 is TGTGCCAACCAACGCTCAGGGGAGAAGGGCTACACCTTC. Translating it yields CANQRSGEKGYTF.